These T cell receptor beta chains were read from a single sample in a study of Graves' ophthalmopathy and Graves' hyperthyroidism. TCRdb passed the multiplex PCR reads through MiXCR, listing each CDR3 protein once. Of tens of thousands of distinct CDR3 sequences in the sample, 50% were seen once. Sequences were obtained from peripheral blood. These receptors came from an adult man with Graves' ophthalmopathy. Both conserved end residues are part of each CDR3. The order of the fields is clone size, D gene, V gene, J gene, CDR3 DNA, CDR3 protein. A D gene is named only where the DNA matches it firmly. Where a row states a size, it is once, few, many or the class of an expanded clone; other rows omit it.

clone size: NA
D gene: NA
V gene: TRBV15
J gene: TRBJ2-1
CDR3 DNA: TGTGCCACCAGGGACGGACTCTCCTACAATGAGCAGTTCTTC
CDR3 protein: CATRDGLSYNEQFF

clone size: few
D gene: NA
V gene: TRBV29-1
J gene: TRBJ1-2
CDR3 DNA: TGCAGCGTTGACGTCTCCGAAAACTATGGCTACACCTTC
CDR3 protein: CSVDVSENYGYTF

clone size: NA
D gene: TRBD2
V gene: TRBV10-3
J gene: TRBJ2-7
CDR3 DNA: TGTGCCAGCAGTCCACAAGGGGAGGGAGCCGAGCAGTACTTC
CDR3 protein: CASSPQGEGAEQYF

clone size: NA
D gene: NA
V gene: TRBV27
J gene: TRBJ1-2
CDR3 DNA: TGTGCCAGCAGTTTAAGATTTCAGGGGCATAACTATGGCTACACCTTC
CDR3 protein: CASSLRFQGHNYGYTF

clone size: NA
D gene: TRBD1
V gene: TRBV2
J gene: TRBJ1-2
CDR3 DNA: TGTGCCAGCAGTGCACAGGGGGCGCAGAGCTATGGCTACACCTTC
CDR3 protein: CASSAQGAQSYGYTF

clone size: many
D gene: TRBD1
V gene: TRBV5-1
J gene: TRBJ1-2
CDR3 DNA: TGCGCCAGCAGCTTACTTGGGACAGGGGGCGACTATGGCTACACCTTC
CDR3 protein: CASSLLGTGGDYGYTF

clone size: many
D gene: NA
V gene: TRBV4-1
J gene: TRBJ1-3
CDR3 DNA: TGCGCCAGCAGCCTAACCGGCTCTGGAAACACCATATATTTT
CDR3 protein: CASSLTGSGNTIYF

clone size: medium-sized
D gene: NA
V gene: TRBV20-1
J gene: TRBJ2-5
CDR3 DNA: TGCAGTGCATACCAGGGGGAGACCCAGTACTTC
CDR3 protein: CSAYQGETQYF

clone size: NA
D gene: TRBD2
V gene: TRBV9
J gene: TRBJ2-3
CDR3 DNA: TGTGCCAGCAGCGCGACTAGCGGGTCCACAGATACGCAGTATTTT
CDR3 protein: CASSATSGSTDTQYF

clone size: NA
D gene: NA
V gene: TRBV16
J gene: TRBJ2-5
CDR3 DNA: TGTACCAGCAGCCAAGGCAGTAAAGAGACCCAGTACTTC
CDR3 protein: CTSSQGSKETQYF

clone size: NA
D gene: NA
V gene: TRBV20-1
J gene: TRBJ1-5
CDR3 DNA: TGCAGTGCTACCGTAGGGTATAGCAATCAGCCCCAGCATTTT
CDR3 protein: CSATVGYSNQPQHF

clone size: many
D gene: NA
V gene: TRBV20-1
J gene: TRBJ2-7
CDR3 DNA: TGCAGTGCTAGAGAACGAAACCTTTACGAGCAGTACTTC
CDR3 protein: CSARERNLYEQYF

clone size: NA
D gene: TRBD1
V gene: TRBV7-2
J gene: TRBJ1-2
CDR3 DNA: TGTGCCAGCAGCTCCCAGACAGGGATGAGTCCTGGCTACACCTTC
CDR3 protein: CASSSQTGMSPGYTF

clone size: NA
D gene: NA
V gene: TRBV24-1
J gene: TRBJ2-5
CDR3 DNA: TGTGCTACCAGTGATATGGGTGGGGCAGCAAACTTC
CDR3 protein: CATSDMGGAANF

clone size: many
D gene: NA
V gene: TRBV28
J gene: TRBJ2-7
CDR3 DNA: TGTGCCAGCAGTTTAGGTCGTAGGGAGCAGTACTTC
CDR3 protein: CASSLGRREQYF

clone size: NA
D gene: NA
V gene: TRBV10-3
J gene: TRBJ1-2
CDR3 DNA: TGTGCCATCAGTAAGCCCCCTGGCAGAGACTATGGCTACACCTTC
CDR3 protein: CAISKPPGRDYGYTF

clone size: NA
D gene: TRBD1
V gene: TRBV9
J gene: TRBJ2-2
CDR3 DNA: TGCGCCAGCAGCTTGGAGCCAGGGGGTAACACCGGGGAGCTGTTTTTT
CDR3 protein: CASSLEPGGNTGELFF

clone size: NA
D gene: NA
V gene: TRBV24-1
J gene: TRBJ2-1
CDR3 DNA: TGTGCCACCAGTGACTCTGGGGTTACCGGGGGTGAGCAGTTCTTC
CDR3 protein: CATSDSGVTGGEQFF

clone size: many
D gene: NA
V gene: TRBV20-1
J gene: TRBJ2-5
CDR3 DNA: TGCAGTGCCCAGACTAAGGCGACCCAGTACTTC
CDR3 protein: CSAQTKATQYF

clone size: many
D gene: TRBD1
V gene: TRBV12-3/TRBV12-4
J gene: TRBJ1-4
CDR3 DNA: TGTGCCAGCAGTTTAGGACAGGGGCTAGGTGAAAAACTGTTTTTT
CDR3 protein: CASSLGQGLGEKLFF

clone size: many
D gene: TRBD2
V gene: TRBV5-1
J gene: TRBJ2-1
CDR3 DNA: TGCGCCAGCAGCTTGGGACTAGCGGGGGAGGTGCAGTTCTTC
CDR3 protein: CASSLGLAGEVQFF

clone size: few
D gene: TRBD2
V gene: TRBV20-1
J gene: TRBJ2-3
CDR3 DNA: TGCAGTGCTAGCCAAGCGGGAGCCCCCACAGATACGCAGTATTTT
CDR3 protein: CSASQAGAPTDTQYF

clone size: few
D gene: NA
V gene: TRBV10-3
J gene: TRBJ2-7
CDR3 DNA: TGTGCCATCAGAAGAATTGGGACTTTGGGCGAGCAGTACTTC
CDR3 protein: CAIRRIGTLGEQYF

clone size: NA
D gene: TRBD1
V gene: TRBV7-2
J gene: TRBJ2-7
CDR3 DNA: TGTGCCAGCAGCCAAGACAGGGGGCGCACAGAGCAGTACTTC
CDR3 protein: CASSQDRGRTEQYF

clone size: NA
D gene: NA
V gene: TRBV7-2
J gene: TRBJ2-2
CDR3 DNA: TGTGCCAGCATGAGGGGTGCGAACACCGGGGAGCTGTTTTTT
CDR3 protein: CASMRGANTGELFF

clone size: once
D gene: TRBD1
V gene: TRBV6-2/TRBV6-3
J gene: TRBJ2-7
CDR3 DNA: TGTGCCAGCACCAGCAGGGGGACAACCTACGAGCAGTACTTC
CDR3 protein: CASTSRGTTYEQYF

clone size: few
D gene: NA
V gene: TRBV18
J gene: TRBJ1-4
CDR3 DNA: TGTGCCAGCTCACCGCAAACTATAGAACTGTTTTTT
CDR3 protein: CASSPQTIELFF

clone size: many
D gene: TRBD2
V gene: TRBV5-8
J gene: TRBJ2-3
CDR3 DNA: TGTGCCAGCAGCCCAAAGCGGGGGGCCACAGATACGCAGTATTTT
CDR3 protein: CASSPKRGATDTQYF

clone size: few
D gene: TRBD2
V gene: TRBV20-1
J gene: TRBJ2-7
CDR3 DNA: TGCAGTGCTAGAGGTGAGCGGGACTCCTACGAGCAGTACTTC
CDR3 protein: CSARGERDSYEQYF

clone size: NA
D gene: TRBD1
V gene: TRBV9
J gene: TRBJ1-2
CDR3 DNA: TGTGCCAGCAGCGCCCGCCGGGACAGAGGGGGCTACACCTTC
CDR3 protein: CASSARRDRGGYTF

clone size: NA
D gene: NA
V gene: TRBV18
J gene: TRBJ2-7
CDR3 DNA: TGTGCCAGCTCACCGGCGCTGAGTTCTGGTTACGAGCAGTACTTC
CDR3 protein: CASSPALSSGYEQYF

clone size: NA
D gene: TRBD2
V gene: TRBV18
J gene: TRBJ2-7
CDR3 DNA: TGTGCCAGCTCACCAAGTCTAGCGGGAGGCTACGAGCAGTACTTC
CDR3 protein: CASSPSLAGGYEQYF